The T cell receptor beta chain under discussion was sequenced for a study of blood T cell repertoires in COVID-19. The data were produced by immunoSEQ multiplex PCR, yet TCRdb's version contains in-frame clones alone and is incomplete. The repertoire has some 100,000 clones, around 90% of them found once; the top ten carry roughly 8.1%. The source of this sequence is a woman aged 70 to 79 with acute or convalescent COVID-19. The sequenced material came from peripheral blood.

The CDR3 loop is CSVEGQGNTEAFF. The CDR3 region has the DNA TGCAGCGTTGAAGGACAGGGGAACACTGAAGCTTTCTTT. The chain is built from TRBV29-1 and TRBJ1-1, with 7 bases aligning to TRBD1. CDR1 is SQVTM, CDR2 ANQGSEA, per germline. V lost 1 base to trimming and J lost 1 base; unmatched junction nucleotides: 0. The CDR3 contains 13 residues.